Listed below are T cell receptor beta chains from one sample, sequenced in a study of immune heterogeneity within non-small cell lung tumors. TCRdb fed the multiplex PCR reads into MiXCR, producing one record per CDR3 protein. In the table there are thousands of distinct CDR3 sequences, around 24% of which are singletons. Sequencing input: lung tumor tissue. The receptors were gathered from a woman aged 55-69 years with non-small cell lung cancer. Both conserved end residues are part of each CDR3. A D gene is named only where the DNA matches it firmly. Clone size, where shown, is once, few, many, or a class for clones that have expanded.

cdr3_aa cdr3_nt d_call clone_size j_call v_call
CSARDGDRVVSPLHF TGCAGTGCTAGAGATGGGGACAGGGTAGTATCACCCCTCCACTTT TRBD1 . TRBJ1-6 TRBV20-1
CSARAPHGGYNEQFF TGCAGTGCTAGAGCACCCCACGGGGGTTACAATGAGCAGTTCTTC . few TRBJ2-1 TRBV20-1
CASSLRYEQYF TGTGCCAGCAGCCTACGCTACGAGCAGTACTTC . medium-sized TRBJ2-7 TRBV11-3
CASSFGGAVNEQFF TGTGCCAGTAGCTTTGGGGGGGCAGTCAATGAGCAGTTCTTC . . TRBJ2-1 TRBV19
CASSYPGQRTGNTIYF TGTGCCAGCAGTTACCCGGGACAGCGGACTGGAAACACCATATATTTT TRBD1 medium-sized TRBJ1-3 TRBV6-2/TRBV6-3
CASSYSTLGNNSPLHF TGTGCCAGCAGTTACTCGACTTTGGGAAACAATTCACCCCTCCACTTT . . TRBJ1-6 TRBV6-5
CAWSGHSWGNTEAFF TGTGCCTGGAGTGGTCATAGTTGGGGAAACACTGAAGCTTTCTTT . . TRBJ1-1 TRBV30
CASSGQVNQPQHF TGTGCCAGCTCTGGACAGGTCAATCAGCCCCAGCATTTT TRBD1 medium-sized TRBJ1-5 TRBV7-8
CASSSGATGAGELFF TGCGCCAGCAGCTCGGGGGCGACAGGGGCCGGGGAGCTGTTTTTT TRBD1 . TRBJ2-2 TRBV5-1
CASSQGGQAAYEQYF TGCGCCAGCAGCCAAGGGGGACAGGCGGCCTACGAGCAGTACTTC TRBD1 . TRBJ2-7 TRBV4-3
CASSERGVGQNPSGANVLTF TGTGCCAGCAGTGAAAGGGGGGTGGGACAGAATCCCTCTGGGGCCAACGTCCTGACTTTC . medium-sized TRBJ2-6 TRBV6-1
CASSYGREQYF TGTGCCAGCAGTTACGGCCGCGAGCAGTACTTC . . TRBJ2-7 TRBV6-6
CASSDYTGYQETQYF TGTGCCAGCAGTGACTATACAGGGTACCAAGAGACCCAGTACTTC . . TRBJ2-5 TRBV25-1
CASSPHLGAGELVVGYEQYF TGTGCCAGCAGTCCACACTTGGGAGCGGGAGAACTAGTGGTCGGCTACGAGCAGTACTTC TRBD2 large TRBJ2-7 TRBV28
CASSYLNRLSGLGGYTF TGTGCCAGCAGTTACTTGAATCGACTTTCAGGGTTAGGTGGCTACACCTTC . medium-sized TRBJ1-2 TRBV6-6
CATSDLSPRADRGPTGELFF TGTGCCACCAGTGATTTATCCCCGAGGGCCGACAGGGGGCCTACCGGGGAGCTGTTTTTT TRBD1 . TRBJ2-2 TRBV24-1
CASSLSVTSYEQYF TGTGCCAGCAGTTTATCAGTTACCTCCTACGAGCAGTACTTC . medium-sized TRBJ2-7 TRBV12-3/TRBV12-4
CASRPDRGRRTEAFF TGTGCCAGCAGACCGGACAGGGGGCGCCGGACTGAAGCTTTCTTT TRBD1 few TRBJ1-1 TRBV6-4
CAISEGVFTGELFF TGTGCCATCAGTGAGGGTGTCTTCACCGGGGAGCTGTTTTTT . once TRBJ2-2 TRBV10-3
CASSPIWTGGFYEQYF TGTGCCAGTAGTCCAATCTGGACAGGCGGGTTCTACGAGCAGTACTTC TRBD1 medium-sized TRBJ2-7 TRBV19
CALADARSYEQYF TGTGCCCTGGCAGACGCCCGCTCCTACGAGCAGTACTTC . . TRBJ2-7 TRBV30
CASSLLGTSGSYNEQFF TGCGCCAGCAGCTTGCTCGGGACTAGCGGGAGTTACAATGAGCAGTTCTTC TRBD2 . TRBJ2-1 TRBV5-1
CASSLFRRDGEQFF TGTGCCAGCAGTTTATTTCGGCGGGACGGGGAGCAGTTCTTC . few TRBJ2-1 TRBV28
CASSARGGDRYNEQFF TGTGCCAGCAGCGCTAGGGGTGGGGACAGATACAATGAGCAGTTCTTC TRBD1 medium-sized TRBJ2-1 TRBV7-9
CASSTTGITQYF TGTGCCAGCAGTACCACAGGGATCACCCAGTACTTC . few TRBJ2-5 TRBV2
CASSGRLAGVADSYNEQFF TGTGCCAGCAGCGGGCGACTAGCGGGAGTGGCGGACTCCTACAATGAGCAGTTCTTC TRBD2 . TRBJ2-1 TRBV13
CASSLAQADTQYF TGTGCCAGCAGCTTAGCCCAGGCAGATACGCAGTATTTT . . TRBJ2-3 TRBV7-3
CASSVAGAGNTIYF TGTGCCAGCAGCGTAGCGGGGGCTGGAAACACCATATATTTT . medium-sized TRBJ1-3 TRBV9
CSARATGRPQETQYF TGCAGTGCTCGCGCCACGGGCAGACCCCAAGAGACCCAGTACTTC . . TRBJ2-5 TRBV20-1
CASSRTGEVEKLFF TGTGCCAGCAGTCGGACAGGGGAGGTTGAAAAACTGTTTTTT TRBD1 . TRBJ1-4 TRBV6-1
CASSEQASGRPSYNEQFF TGTGCCAGCAGTGAACAGGCTAGCGGGAGGCCCTCCTACAATGAGCAGTTCTTC TRBD2 medium-sized TRBJ2-1 TRBV6-1
CASSLEATQYF TGTGCCAGCAGCTTAGAGGCTACGCAGTATTTT . . TRBJ2-3 TRBV7-8
CATSVAGRDTGELFF TGTGCCACCAGTGTGGCAGGGAGGGACACCGGGGAGCTGTTTTTT TRBD2 medium-sized TRBJ2-2 TRBV24-1
CASSEASGQVSSRSTIYF TGTGCCAGCAGTGAAGCGAGCGGACAGGTCTCTTCTAGAAGCACCATATATTTT TRBD1 few TRBJ1-3 TRBV6-1
CASSQDWGGQGVRGNQPQHF TGTGCCAGCAGCCAAGATTGGGGGGGACAGGGGGTTAGGGGCAATCAGCCCCAGCATTTT TRBD1 medium-sized TRBJ1-5 TRBV3-1
CAISESGTGNQPQHF TGTGCCATCAGTGAGTCCGGGACAGGAAATCAGCCCCAGCATTTT TRBD1 few TRBJ1-5 TRBV10-3
CASSYSGADEQYF TGTGCCAGTAGTTATAGCGGGGCGGACGAGCAGTACTTC TRBD2 medium-sized TRBJ2-7 TRBV27
CASSSHRDRRNEQYF TGTGCCAGCAGCTCCCACCGGGACAGACGGAACGAGCAGTACTTC TRBD1 large TRBJ2-7 TRBV7-8
CSARSTYEQYF TGCAGTGCTAGAAGCACCTACGAGCAGTACTTC . large TRBJ2-7 TRBV20-1
CASSETGTALQETQYF TGCGCCAGCAGCGAAACCGGGACGGCGCTCCAAGAGACCCAGTACTTC . . TRBJ2-5 TRBV5-1
CASKGQQRATNEKLFF TGTGCCAGTAAGGGACAGCAAAGGGCAACTAATGAAAAACTGTTTTTT TRBD1 medium-sized TRBJ1-4 TRBV28
CASTFRGRGYNEQFF TGTGCCAGCACCTTTCGGGGTAGGGGATACAATGAGCAGTTCTTC . . TRBJ2-1 TRBV5-8
CSASGGAGLFTNTQYF TGCAGTGCTAGTGGGGGCGCGGGTTTGTTTACAAATACGCAGTATTTT . once TRBJ2-3 TRBV20-1
CSAGFGAAGDQPQHF TGCAGTGCTGGGTTTGGGGCCGCGGGGGATCAGCCCCAGCATTTT . few TRBJ1-5 TRBV20-1
CAWSVRGGIGNTIYF TGTGCCTGGAGTGTACGGGGGGGGATCGGAAACACCATATATTTT . medium-sized TRBJ1-3 TRBV30
CASSRWGGIQYF TGTGCCAGCAGCCGCTGGGGGGGCATTCAGTACTTC TRBD2 . TRBJ2-4 TRBV7-9
CASSLRGRTNTEAFF TGCGCCAGCAGCTTGAGGGGCAGGACAAACACTGAAGCTTTCTTT . few TRBJ1-1 TRBV5-1
CASTYSTNQPQHF TGTGCCAGCACTTACAGCACCAATCAGCCCCAGCATTTT . . TRBJ1-5 TRBV2
CASSLQQGYEQYF TGTGCCAGCAGTTTACAACAGGGCTACGAGCAGTACTTC . medium-sized TRBJ2-7 TRBV12-3/TRBV12-4
CASSLTGGEQYF TGTGCCAGCAGTTTGACAGGGGGCGAGCAGTACTTC TRBD1 medium-sized TRBJ2-7 TRBV12-3/TRBV12-4
CASSPQGATEAFF TGTGCCAGCTCACCACAGGGGGCCACTGAAGCTTTCTTT TRBD1 . TRBJ1-1 TRBV18
CAWSFTGTGGPPLHF TGTGCCTGGAGCTTCACCGGGACAGGGGGCCCCCCCCTCCACTTT TRBD1 . TRBJ1-6 TRBV30
CASSPETGELFF TGTGCCAGCAGTCCCGAAACCGGGGAGCTGTTTTTT . medium-sized TRBJ2-2 TRBV12-3/TRBV12-4
CSAIGEGGNTGELFF TGCAGTGCCATTGGTGAGGGGGGGAACACCGGGGAGCTGTTTTTT . medium-sized TRBJ2-2 TRBV20-1